The rows below give T cell receptor beta chains drawn from one sample of a study of shared clonotypes between healthy human individuals. Assay: immunoSEQ multiplex PCR; the TCRdb copy retains only in-frame clones and omits some. The top ten clones hold about 0.94% of a sample with 850,000 to 1,100,000 clones, 60% to 80% of them seen once. The sequenced sample consisted of memory CD4+ T cells from PBMCs. These receptors all come from a man between 18 and 35 years old in good health. Some clones in this sample may be carry-over from other donors' samples. CDR3s include the opening cysteine and the closing phenylalanine or tryptophan. Fields, in order: J gene, clone size, V gene, D gene, CDR3 protein, CDR3 DNA. A D gene is named only where the DNA matches it firmly. Where a row states a size, it is once, few, many or the class of an expanded clone; other rows omit it.

j_call: TRBJ2-1
clone_size: NA
v_call: TRBV5-1
d_call: NA
cdr3_aa: CASSLAGDLGAEQFF
cdr3_nt: TGCGCCAGCAGCTTGGCGGGCGACCTGGGAGCTGAGCAGTTCTTC

j_call: TRBJ2-1
clone_size: many
v_call: TRBV28
d_call: NA
cdr3_aa: CASGTYNEQFF
cdr3_nt: TGTGCCAGCGGGACCTACAATGAGCAGTTCTTC

j_call: TRBJ2-1
clone_size: NA
v_call: TRBV27
d_call: NA
cdr3_aa: CASSLQAGWSYNEQFF
cdr3_nt: TGTGCCAGCAGTTTACAGGCAGGGTGGTCCTACAATGAGCAGTTCTTC

j_call: TRBJ2-3
clone_size: NA
v_call: TRBV19
d_call: NA
cdr3_aa: CASSIFAGVTDTQYF
cdr3_nt: TGTGCCAGTAGTATCTTTGCAGGGGTGACAGATACGCAGTATTTT

j_call: TRBJ1-1
clone_size: NA
v_call: TRBV7-9
d_call: NA
cdr3_aa: CASSPQGLWNTEAFF
cdr3_nt: TGTGCCAGCAGCCCCCAGGGACTGTGGAACACTGAAGCTTTCTTT

j_call: TRBJ1-2
clone_size: NA
v_call: TRBV10-2
d_call: TRBD1
cdr3_aa: CASTGQGNGPYGYTF
cdr3_nt: TGCGCCAGCACTGGACAGGGGAACGGGCCCTATGGCTACACCTTC

j_call: TRBJ2-5
clone_size: once
v_call: TRBV5-4
d_call: TRBD1
cdr3_aa: CASSSDRVRGQETQYF
cdr3_nt: TGTGCCAGCAGCTCGGACAGGGTGCGGGGACAGGAGACCCAGTACTTC

j_call: TRBJ2-7
clone_size: NA
v_call: TRBV7-6
d_call: NA
cdr3_aa: CASSLALRSGVVTYEQYF
cdr3_nt: TGTGCCAGCAGCTTAGCGTTACGGAGCGGCGTGGTGACCTACGAGCAGTACTTC

j_call: TRBJ1-5
clone_size: NA
v_call: TRBV2
d_call: NA
cdr3_aa: CAGGAYSNQPQHF
cdr3_nt: TGTGCCGGGGGGGCCTATAGCAATCAGCCCCAGCATTTT

j_call: TRBJ1-4
clone_size: NA
v_call: TRBV27
d_call: NA
cdr3_aa: CASSGVGPTNEKLFF
cdr3_nt: TGTGCCAGCAGTGGGGTGGGTCCAACTAATGAAAAACTGTTTTTT

j_call: TRBJ2-2
clone_size: many
v_call: TRBV12-5
d_call: TRBD2
cdr3_aa: CASGSNVAGAGELFF
cdr3_nt: TGTGCTAGTGGTTCAAACGTAGCGGGAGCCGGGGAGCTGTTTTTT

j_call: TRBJ2-2
clone_size: NA
v_call: TRBV28
d_call: TRBD1
cdr3_aa: CASSPWTGGGPGELFF
cdr3_nt: TGTGCCAGCAGTCCTTGGACAGGGGGCGGCCCTGGGGAGCTGTTTTTT

j_call: TRBJ2-5
clone_size: NA
v_call: TRBV5-1
d_call: NA
cdr3_aa: CASSFSPRQYQETQYF
cdr3_nt: TGCGCCAGCAGCTTTAGTCCGCGCCAATACCAAGAGACCCAGTACTTC

j_call: TRBJ2-2
clone_size: NA
v_call: TRBV19
d_call: TRBD2
cdr3_aa: CASSIPGGNTGELFF
cdr3_nt: TGTGCCAGTAGTATTCCGGGGGGGAACACCGGGGAGCTGTTTTTT

j_call: TRBJ2-5
clone_size: NA
v_call: TRBV10-3
d_call: TRBD1
cdr3_aa: CAISDGTASQQETQYF
cdr3_nt: TGTGCCATCAGTGACGGGACAGCGAGCCAACAAGAGACCCAGTACTTC

j_call: TRBJ2-5
clone_size: once
v_call: TRBV5-1
d_call: NA
cdr3_aa: CASSYTIGRETQYF
cdr3_nt: TGCGCCAGCAGCTACACCATCGGAAGGGAGACCCAGTACTTC

j_call: TRBJ2-5
clone_size: NA
v_call: TRBV27
d_call: NA
cdr3_aa: CASSLGRRGAETQYF
cdr3_nt: TGTGCCAGCAGTTTAGGGCGGAGGGGGGCGGAGACCCAGTACTTC

j_call: TRBJ2-7
clone_size: NA
v_call: TRBV2
d_call: TRBD2
cdr3_aa: CASRGRLAGSYEQYF
cdr3_nt: TGTGCCAGCAGGGGGAGACTAGCGGGGTCCTACGAGCAGTACTTC

j_call: TRBJ2-2
clone_size: NA
v_call: TRBV5-4
d_call: TRBD2
cdr3_aa: CASRLTSGSNTGELFF
cdr3_nt: TGTGCCAGCAGACTGACTAGCGGATCGAACACCGGGGAGCTGTTTTTT

j_call: TRBJ1-4
clone_size: NA
v_call: TRBV30
d_call: NA
cdr3_aa: CAWSVGVDWSNEKLFF
cdr3_nt: TGTGCCTGGAGTGTAGGGGTAGATTGGTCTAATGAAAAACTGTTTTTT

j_call: TRBJ2-7
clone_size: NA
v_call: TRBV18
d_call: NA
cdr3_aa: CASSPHRDDEQYF
cdr3_nt: TGTGCCAGCTCACCACACAGGGACGACGAGCAGTACTTC

j_call: TRBJ1-4
clone_size: NA
v_call: TRBV11-2
d_call: NA
cdr3_aa: CASRETATNEKLFF
cdr3_nt: TGTGCCAGCAGGGAGACAGCAACTAATGAAAAACTGTTTTTT

j_call: TRBJ2-7
clone_size: NA
v_call: TRBV10-1
d_call: NA
cdr3_aa: CASGSDRRLLNYEQYF
cdr3_nt: TGCGCCAGCGGCTCAGACAGACGGCTGCTGAACTACGAGCAGTACTTC

j_call: TRBJ2-5
clone_size: NA
v_call: TRBV2
d_call: NA
cdr3_aa: CASSEQGGGETQYF
cdr3_nt: TGTGCCAGCAGTGAACAGGGAGGGGGAGAGACCCAGTACTTC

j_call: TRBJ2-4
clone_size: NA
v_call: TRBV28
d_call: NA
cdr3_aa: CASSAVTGTQYF
cdr3_nt: TGTGCCAGCAGTGCTGTCACCGGGACTCAGTACTTC

j_call: TRBJ2-7
clone_size: NA
v_call: TRBV4-2
d_call: TRBD1
cdr3_aa: CASSQTTGGGSYEQYF
cdr3_nt: TGTGCCAGCAGCCAGACAACAGGGGGAGGCTCCTACGAGCAGTACTTC

j_call: TRBJ1-4
clone_size: NA
v_call: TRBV7-9
d_call: TRBD1
cdr3_aa: CASTRGYNEKLFF
cdr3_nt: TGTGCCAGCACCAGGGGGTATAATGAAAAACTGTTTTTT

j_call: TRBJ2-5
clone_size: few
v_call: TRBV7-2
d_call: NA
cdr3_aa: CASSLSRALRETQYF
cdr3_nt: TGTGCCAGCAGCTTATCCCGAGCGTTAAGGGAGACCCAGTACTTC

j_call: TRBJ2-7
clone_size: NA
v_call: TRBV11-2
d_call: NA
cdr3_aa: CASSLTSGTLNNVRVEQYF
cdr3_nt: TGTGCCAGCAGCTTAACCTCCGGGACCCTGAATAATGTCCGGGTCGAGCAGTACTTC

j_call: TRBJ2-1
clone_size: NA
v_call: TRBV7-9
d_call: TRBD2
cdr3_aa: CASSLVAGGPLGQFF
cdr3_nt: TGTGCCAGCAGCTTAGTAGCGGGAGGGCCATTAGGGCAGTTCTTC

j_call: TRBJ2-1
clone_size: NA
v_call: TRBV7-9
d_call: TRBD2
cdr3_aa: CASSSLAGGFGEQFF
cdr3_nt: TGTGCCAGCAGCTCACTAGCGGGAGGGTTTGGTGAGCAGTTCTTC

j_call: TRBJ2-7
clone_size: NA
v_call: TRBV19
d_call: NA
cdr3_aa: CASSQGGDSDYYEQYF
cdr3_nt: TGTGCCAGTAGCCAAGGGGGGGACTCCGACTACTACGAGCAGTACTTC

j_call: TRBJ2-3
clone_size: NA
v_call: TRBV7-3
d_call: TRBD2
cdr3_aa: CASSAGLAGFTDTQYF
cdr3_nt: TGTGCCAGCAGCGCGGGACTAGCGGGGTTCACAGATACGCAGTATTTT

j_call: TRBJ1-5
clone_size: NA
v_call: TRBV19
d_call: NA
cdr3_aa: CASSISGGGNQPQHF
cdr3_nt: TGTGCCAGTAGTATAAGTGGTGGGGGCAATCAGCCCCAGCATTTT

j_call: TRBJ2-2
clone_size: NA
v_call: TRBV6-5
d_call: NA
cdr3_aa: CASSYSWTGELFF
cdr3_nt: TGTGCCAGCAGTTACTCGTGGACCGGGGAGCTGTTTTTT

j_call: TRBJ1-1
clone_size: NA
v_call: TRBV6-1
d_call: NA
cdr3_aa: CASSEGGREAFF
cdr3_nt: TGTGCCAGCAGTGAAGGGGGTAGGGAAGCTTTCTTT

j_call: TRBJ2-7
clone_size: NA
v_call: TRBV2
d_call: NA
cdr3_aa: CASSENGLDEQYF
cdr3_nt: TGTGCCAGCAGTGAAAATGGACTCGACGAGCAGTACTTC

j_call: TRBJ2-1
clone_size: NA
v_call: TRBV19
d_call: TRBD2
cdr3_aa: CASSRRGTSGEEQFF
cdr3_nt: TGTGCCAGTAGTCGAAGAGGGACTAGCGGGGAAGAGCAGTTCTTC

j_call: TRBJ1-2
clone_size: NA
v_call: TRBV6-6
d_call: TRBD1
cdr3_aa: CASGYTGGGYTF
cdr3_nt: TGTGCCAGCGGGTACACAGGGGGTGGCTACACCTTC

j_call: TRBJ2-2
clone_size: many
v_call: TRBV14
d_call: NA
cdr3_aa: CASSPLHRGPGELFF
cdr3_nt: TGTGCCAGCAGCCCACTGCATCGTGGCCCCGGGGAGCTGTTTTTT

j_call: TRBJ1-2
clone_size: NA
v_call: TRBV28
d_call: TRBD1
cdr3_aa: CASRQGANYGYTF
cdr3_nt: TGTGCCAGCAGACAGGGGGCGAACTATGGCTACACCTTC

j_call: TRBJ1-2
clone_size: many
v_call: TRBV5-5
d_call: NA
cdr3_aa: CASSLAGPTNYGYTF
cdr3_nt: TGTGCCAGCAGCTTGGCAGGACCAACTAACTATGGCTACACCTTC

j_call: TRBJ2-3
clone_size: NA
v_call: TRBV12-5
d_call: TRBD2
cdr3_aa: CASAQGAGSTDTQYF
cdr3_nt: TGTGCTAGTGCCCAGGGAGCGGGAAGCACAGATACGCAGTATTTT

j_call: TRBJ2-7
clone_size: NA
v_call: TRBV28
d_call: NA
cdr3_aa: CATWPGLSYEQYF
cdr3_nt: TGTGCCACATGGCCGGGCCTATCCTACGAGCAGTACTTC

j_call: TRBJ2-3
clone_size: NA
v_call: TRBV28
d_call: TRBD2
cdr3_aa: CASSIAGTSTDTQYF
cdr3_nt: TGTGCCAGCAGCATAGCGGGGACTAGCACAGATACGCAGTATTTT

j_call: TRBJ2-2
clone_size: NA
v_call: TRBV5-1
d_call: TRBD1
cdr3_aa: CASSLETGVGGELFF
cdr3_nt: TGCGCCAGCAGCTTGGAAACAGGGGTCGGCGGGGAGCTGTTTTTT

j_call: TRBJ1-4
clone_size: NA
v_call: TRBV10-3
d_call: NA
cdr3_aa: CAISGGGFNEKLFF
cdr3_nt: TGTGCCATCAGTGGCGGGGGCTTTAATGAAAAACTGTTTTTT

j_call: TRBJ1-1
clone_size: NA
v_call: TRBV5-1
d_call: NA
cdr3_aa: CASSADPTQGTEAFF
cdr3_nt: TGCGCCAGCAGCGCCGACCCCACCCAGGGGACTGAAGCTTTCTTT